The source of this TCR beta chain is a study of T cell repertoires in cytomegalovirus infection. Study-level findings and limits: HLA-C-restricted, CMV-specific TCR beta clonotypes were dominant ex vivo.

TCRdb recomputed calls from the reads with MiXCR, one row per CDR3 protein. The table shows 170,000 or so distinct CDR3 sequences, with around an eighth occurring only once. Germline lookup yields CDR1 SGHVT and CDR2 SQSDAQ. The CDR3 is 12 residues long. Trimming left V 5 bases short and J 5 bases short, with 9 bases between. On this clonotype itself: Its target is not known. A much more abundant neighbour one base away suggests this may be a read error.

Sequencing was carried out using PBMCs. The source of this sequence is a human donor in good health (CMV status not recorded). Some clones in this sample may be carry-over from other donors' samples. The V gene is TRBV7-4, the J gene TRBJ1-1, with unresolved D. DNA for the CDR3: TGTGCCAGCAGCCTTAAAGAGACTGAAGCTTTCTTT. Its translation: CASSLKETEAFF.